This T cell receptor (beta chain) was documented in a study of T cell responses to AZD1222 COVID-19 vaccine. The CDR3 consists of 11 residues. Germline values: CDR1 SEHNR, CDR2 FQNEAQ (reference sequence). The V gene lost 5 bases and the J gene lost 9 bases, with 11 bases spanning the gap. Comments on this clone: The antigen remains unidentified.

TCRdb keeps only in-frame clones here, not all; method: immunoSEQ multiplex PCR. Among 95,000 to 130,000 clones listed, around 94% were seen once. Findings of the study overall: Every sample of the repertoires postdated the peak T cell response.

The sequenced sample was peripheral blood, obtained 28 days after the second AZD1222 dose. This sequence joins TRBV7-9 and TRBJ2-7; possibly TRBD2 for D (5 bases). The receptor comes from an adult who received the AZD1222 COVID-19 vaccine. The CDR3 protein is CASSPFEGQYF. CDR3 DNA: TGTGCCAGCAGCCCCTTCGAGGGGCAGTACTTC.